The 16 T cell receptor beta chains listed next were all sequenced from one sample in a study of regulatory and conventional T cells in RAG deficiency. The method was immunoSEQ multiplex PCR; TCRdb's version includes in-frame clones alone and lacks a portion of them. The sample carries roughly 10,000 clones, about 93% recorded once. The sorted conventional CD4+ T cells were CD25-low and CD127-high, with genomic DNA sequenced. The specimen sequenced was CD4+ effector T cells sorted from blood. These receptor sequences come from a human donor with RAG deficiency presenting as severe combined immunodeficiency.

J is TRBJ2-1 and V is TRBV25-1, with 9 bases that match TRBD1. The CDR3 contains 17 residues. CDR1 and CDR2 (germline): MGHDK, SYGVNS. Germline trimming cut 0 bases from V and 3 bases from J; bases unmatched to any gene: 6. The CDR3 here is CASSEYMGDRVYNEQFF. The CDR3 DNA reads as TGTGCCAGCAGTGAATATATGGGGGACAGGGTCTACAATGAGCAGTTCTTC.

This clone appeared once. V gene TRBV10-2 combines with J gene TRBJ1-1; D gene unclear. The CDR3 is made up of 14 amino acids. The V gene's germline CDR1 is WSHSY and CDR2 SAAADI. Trimming took off 3 bases at V and 3 bases at J, with 11 bases between the two ends. CDR3 nucleotide sequence: TGCGCCAGCAGTGAAGAGGGAATGGACACTGAAGCTTTCTTT. It codes for CASSEEGMDTEAFF.

This chain links TRBV29-1 with TRBJ2-2; perhaps TRBD1 as D (6 bases). The CDR3 spans 13 residues. Germline CDR1 SQVTM, CDR2 ANQGSEA. V lost 7 bases and J lost 1, with 10 bases in between. As DNA, the CDR3 is TGCAGCGCCCTGACAGGGAACACCGGGGAGCTGTTTTTT. It yields the protein CSALTGNTGELFF.

The sample holds a few counts of this clone. The CDR3, as DNA: TGTGCCAGCACCACTCCCCGGGACAGGCGCCCCTACGAGCAGTACTTC. It encodes CASTTPRDRRPYEQYF. J is TRBJ2-7 and V is TRBV7-2; 8 bases match TRBD1. The CDR3 contains 16 residues. J gave up 2 bases and V 7 bases, and 13 bases lay outside the gene matches. CDR1 is SGHTA, CDR2 FQGNSA, per germline. Looking up the rest from reference TRBV7-2 and TRBJ2-7 gives the full variable domain: GAGVSQSPSNKVTEKGKDVELRCDPISGHTALYWYRQSLGQGLEFLIYFQGNSAPDKSGLPSDRFSAERTGGSVSTLTIQRTQQEDSAVYLCASTTPRDRRPYEQYFGPGTRLTVT.

Here the CDR3 DNA reads TGTGCCAGCAGTTACGGGACATCCGTCGGCGGCTACACCTTC. Translation gives CASSYGTSVGGYTF. V and J are TRBV6-6 and TRBJ1-2; TRBD1 might be the D (6 bases). The V gene lost 2 bases and the J gene lost 8 bases, with 15 bases spanning the gap. The CDR3 totals 14 residues. The V gene's germline CDR1 is MNHNY and CDR2 SVGAGI (reference sequence).

This clone turned up a few times. This rearrangement joins TRBV19 to TRBJ1-5; D might be TRBD1 (6 bases). The CDR3 contains 13 residues. Trimming left V 4 bases short and J 4 bases short, with 8 bases between. CDR1 LNHDA and CDR2 SQIVND come from the germline V gene (reference sequence). CDR3 loop: CASSRQANQPQHF. The CDR3 DNA reads TGTGCCAGTAGTAGACAGGCGAATCAGCCCCAGCATTTT.

The gene calls are TRBV7-2 and TRBJ2-3; possibly TRBD1 for D (5 bases). Germline V gene lookup returns CDR1 SGHTA and CDR2 FQGNSA. The V gene lost 1 base and the J gene lost 3 bases, with 17 bases spanning the gap. There are 17 residues in the CDR3. The chain's CDR3 is CASSLEGKGPSTDTQYF. The DNA for the CDR3 is TGTGCCAGCAGCTTAGAAGGAAAGGGGCCCTCGACAGATACGCAGTATTTT.

This chain uses TRBV18 with TRBJ2-3, with D hard to call. CDR1 KGHSH and CDR2 LQKENI come from the germline V gene. Trimming stripped 3 bases from V and 1 base from J, with 2 bases between. CDR3 length: 12 amino acids. The CDR3 spells CASSPRTDTQYF. For the CDR3, the DNA is TGTGCCAGCTCACCCCGCACAGATACGCAGTATTTT.

The chain is built from TRBV11-2 and TRBJ1-1; tentative D call: TRBD1 (5 bases). CDR1 and CDR2 (germline): SGHAT, FQNNGV. Trimming pared 5 bases from V and 1 base from J, leaving 14 bases between. The CDR3 spans 15 residues. As DNA, the CDR3 is TGTGCCAGCAGCCCGTGGGGCAGGTCGAACACTGAAGCTTTCTTT. Its protein product is CASSPWGRSNTEAFF.

The V call is TRBV14, the J call TRBJ2-7; 7 bases line up with TRBD1. The CDR3 contains 12 residues. Per germline, CDR1 SGHDN and CDR2 FVKESK. V was pared by 1 base and J by 6 bases, with 0 bases of the junction left unmatched. The CDR3 sequence is CASSQGQGEQYF. CDR3 nucleotide sequence: TGTGCCAGCAGCCAAGGACAGGGCGAGCAGTACTTC.

This chain uses TRBV19 with TRBJ1-5; D not resolved. The CDR3 sequence is 13 residues long. V gave up 10 bases and J gave up 6 bases, with 16 bases separating them. Germline-derived CDR1 and CDR2 are LNHDA and SQIVND (reference sequence). The CDR3 protein is CAIATVLGQPQHF. CDR3 nucleotides: TGTGCCATCGCCACAGTTTTAGGTCAGCCCCAGCATTTT.

The chain uses TRBV7-2 and TRBJ1-5; D may be TRBD1 (5 bases). There are 13 residues in the CDR3. Germline CDR1 and CDR2: SGHTA and FQGNSA. The germline V and J ends were trimmed by 5 bases and 2 bases, with 7 bases remaining between them. The CDR3 bases are TGTGCCAGCAGCCCACAGGGCAATCAGCCCCAGCATTTT. This gives the protein CASSPQGNQPQHF.

This clone was counted once. This sequence joins TRBV30 and TRBJ1-1; a possible D gene is TRBD1 (5 bases). The CDR3 totals 13 residues. Germline lookup yields CDR1 GTSNPN and CDR2 SVGIG (reference sequence). Trimming pared 2 bases from V and 1 base from J, leaving 8 bases between. CDR3 protein: CAWSPTGNTEAFF. CDR3 sequence (DNA): TGTGCCTGGAGTCCCACAGGGAACACTGAAGCTTTCTTT. Looking up the rest from reference TRBV30 and TRBJ1-1 gives the full variable domain: SQTIHQWPATLVQPVGSPLSLECTVEGTSNPNLYWYRQAAGRGLQLLFYSVGIGQISSEVPQNLSASRPQDRQFILSSKKLLLSDSGFYLCAWSPTGNTEAFFGQGTRLTVV.

The V gene is TRBV19, the J gene TRBJ2-6; D unresolved. CDR1 and CDR2 (germline): LNHDA, SQIVND (reference sequence). The CDR3 is made up of 14 amino acids. Between the trimmed V and J ends, which lost 3 bases and 0 bases, there was a span of 3 bases. CDR3 sequence reads: CASSMFSGANVLTF. The CDR3 nucleotides read TGTGCCAGTAGTATGTTCTCTGGGGCCAACGTCCTGACTTTC.

This chain connects TRBV10-3 to TRBJ2-5, with TRBD1 as a possible D gene (6 bases). Germline V gene sequence: CDR1 ENHRY, CDR2 SYGVKD. This CDR3 is built from 13 residues. Trimming stripped 4 bases from V and 3 bases from J, with 9 bases between. In nucleotides, the CDR3 is TGTGCCATCAGTGTAAGACAGGAAGAGACCCAGTACTTC. The encoded protein is CAISVRQEETQYF.

This chain joins TRBV10-3 and TRBJ1-3; 7 bases fit TRBD1. Germline CDR1 ENHRY, CDR2 SYGVKD. CDR3 length: 14 amino acids. J gave up 1 base and V 7 bases, and 4 bases lay outside the gene matches. CDR3 sequence (DNA): TGTGCCATCAAAGGACAGGTTTCTGGAAACACCATATATTTT. Its protein product is CAIKGQVSGNTIYF.